Listed below are T cell receptor beta chains from one sample, sequenced in a study of technical replicates of blood from several donors. Libraries were prepared by immunoSEQ multiplex PCR; TCRdb keeps only in-frame clonotypes and omits some of them. The sample yields about 70,000 clones, 75% to 90% seen once. The sequenced material came from PBMCs. The receptors shown here come from a human donor in good health. Some clones in this sample may be carry-over from other donors' samples. Each CDR3 is given with its conserved first and last residue. Each record gives: V gene, CDR3 protein.

>TRBV19
CASSIETGRNGYTF
>TRBV6-6
CASTSISDRQETQYF
>TRBV29-1
CSAGQGWNTGELFF
>TRBV18
CASSQGRSYEQYF
>TRBV5-6
CASSLVAGGTGELFF
>TRBV5-6
CASSFGQGLTGELFF
>TRBV4-2
CASRDKYDLAGGNTGELFF
>TRBV7-3
CASRGAGSPVTGELFF
>TRBV7-9
CASSPRGLAGLSYEQYF
>TRBV5-1
CASSFQGQASTDTQYF
>TRBV6-1
CASSGAGTGIYEQYF
>TRBV6-1
CASSEARRGRGEQYF
>TRBV12-5
CASGRGASRHEQYF
>TRBV5-1
CASSLFGTGVLNTEAFF
>TRBV15
CATSRDVRSNQPQHF
>TRBV13
CASSLVWSQETQYF
>TRBV9
CASSGGDPNYGYTF
>TRBV7-2
CASRPTGTVNTEAFF
>TRBV7-8
CASSLASSTDTQYF
>TRBV6-7
CASRNGTYGEKLFF
>TRBV7-8
CASSRTIDTQYF
>TRBV5-1
CASSLAGGYTEAFF
>TRBV7-3
CASSIAGQGVGGYTF
>TRBV6-6
CASSPGQVAKNIQYF
>TRBV7-9
CASSRDSNSNEQFF
>TRBV27
CASSLGQGGSGTYEQYF
>TRBV7-2
CASSLGLARTLFF
>TRBV9
CASSVDPQGLGETQYF
>TRBV11-2
CASSLVAGVGGNEQFF
>TRBV19
CASSASGGPVFTGELFF
>TRBV7-9
CASSSRGSSYEQYF
>TRBV15
CATSRLLRGPQHF
>TRBV5-6
CASSTQGYNEQFF
>TRBV2
CASSEYQEDNEQFF
>TRBV5-6
CASSLVGGYGYTF
>TRBV7-9
CASSFSGSMEETQYF
>TRBV5-5
CASTTATYNSPLHF
>TRBV7-9
CASSSGTGMNTEAFF
>TRBV6-1
CASTEPRGARGAFF
>TRBV11-3
CASSLSVNQPQHF
>TRBV7-8
CASSLARLAGASSYNEQFF
>TRBV19
CASSDRVGGNTIYF
>TRBV11-2
CASSLSGGYEQYF
>TRBV29-1
CSVEGQENTEAFF
>TRBV11-2
CASSSLGQGAPRNIQYF
>TRBV6-6
CASSGDRTTNEKLFF
>TRBV29-1
CSVGSSGRNTNTQYF
>TRBV25-1
CASSGGQYVAKNIQYF
>TRBV15
CATSRERMSYTF
>TRBV7-2
CASSLNFRSSGANVLTF
>TRBV2
CASSEATSGGAADTQYF
>TRBV4-1
CASSQGSWQNQPQHF
>TRBV25-1
CASRTPLQGNTEAFF
>TRBV11-3
CASSLGAAGAEQFF
>TRBV4-2
CASSQGGGPSNEQFF
>TRBV19
CASSAPGRAREKLFF
>TRBV9
CASSAHPGLGDYGYTF
>TRBV7-2
CASSLGRGYEQYF
>TRBV4-1
CASSQETGTSGRNTQYF